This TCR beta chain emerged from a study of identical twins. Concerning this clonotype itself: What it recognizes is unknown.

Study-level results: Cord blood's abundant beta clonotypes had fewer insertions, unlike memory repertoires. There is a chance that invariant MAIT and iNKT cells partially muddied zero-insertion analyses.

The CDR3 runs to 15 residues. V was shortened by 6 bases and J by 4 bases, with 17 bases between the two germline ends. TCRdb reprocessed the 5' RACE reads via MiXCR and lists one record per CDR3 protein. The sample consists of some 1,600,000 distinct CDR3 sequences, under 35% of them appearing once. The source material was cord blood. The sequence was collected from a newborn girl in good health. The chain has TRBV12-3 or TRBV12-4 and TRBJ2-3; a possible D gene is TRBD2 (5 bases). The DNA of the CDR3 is TGTGCCAGCAGCCCCTCATATACCGGGGCAGATACGCAGTATTTT. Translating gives CASSPSYTGADTQYF.